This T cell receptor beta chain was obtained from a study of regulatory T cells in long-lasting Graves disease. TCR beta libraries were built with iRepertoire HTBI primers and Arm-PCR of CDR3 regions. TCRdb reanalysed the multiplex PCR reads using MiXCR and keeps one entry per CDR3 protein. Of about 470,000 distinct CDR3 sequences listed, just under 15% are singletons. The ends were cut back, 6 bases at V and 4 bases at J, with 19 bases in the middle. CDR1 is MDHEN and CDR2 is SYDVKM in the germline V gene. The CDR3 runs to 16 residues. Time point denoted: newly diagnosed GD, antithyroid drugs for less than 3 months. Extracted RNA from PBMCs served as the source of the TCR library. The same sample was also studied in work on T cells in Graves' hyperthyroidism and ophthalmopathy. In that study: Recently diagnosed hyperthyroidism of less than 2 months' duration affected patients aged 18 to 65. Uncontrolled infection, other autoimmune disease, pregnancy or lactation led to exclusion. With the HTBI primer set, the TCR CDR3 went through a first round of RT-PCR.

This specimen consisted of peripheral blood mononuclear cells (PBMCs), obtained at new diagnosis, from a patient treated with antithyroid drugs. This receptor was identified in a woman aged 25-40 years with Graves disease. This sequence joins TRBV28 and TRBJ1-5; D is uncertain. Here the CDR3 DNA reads TGTGCCAGCAGCCGGAGGCAAGAAGGTGGTAATCAGCCCCAGCATTTT. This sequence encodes CASSRRQEGGNQPQHF.